The clone carrying this TCR beta chain was detected only a few times. Antigen: not known. This record comes from a study of beta chain features in type 1 diabetes. The isolated RNA, all of it, was reverse transcribed, so expressed TCRB transcripts were what got sequenced. Libraries were prepared by immunoSEQ multiplex PCR; TCRdb keeps only in-frame clonotypes and omits some of them. The sample lists around 44,000 clones; approximately 72% were seen once. Sorting that relied on CD45RO/CCR7/CD25/CD127/CD95/CD27 yielded CD4+ naive, central memory, regulatory and stem cell-like memory cells. This CDR3 has 15 residues. Unmatched junction bases numbered 10, after V lost 6 bases and J lost 7 bases. Germline V CDR1 and CDR2: ENHRY, SYGVKD. The study, taken as a whole, reports: In all four CD4+ subsets, TCRB CDR3 length was significantly, moderately reduced in type 1 diabetes.

The sample comprised Tregs from blood. The rearrangement uses TRBV10-3 and TRBJ1-1; 11 positions match TRBD1. The clonotype originates from a woman younger than 30 with type 1 diabetes. CDR3 sequence: CAIRLDRGRVNEAFF. Here the CDR3 DNA reads TGTGCCATCAGATTGGACAGGGGGCGAGTAAATGAAGCTTTCTTT.